This note documents a single TCR beta chain sequence. The sample is drawn from a study of blood T cell repertoires in COVID-19. Germline CDR1 is SGDLS and CDR2 is YYNGEE. The CDR3 extends over 17 amino acids. With V trimmed by 5 bases and J by 0 bases, 11 bases remained unmatched. The method was immunoSEQ multiplex PCR; TCRdb's version includes in-frame clones alone and lacks a portion of them. The data contain around 230,000 clones, approximately 87% of them seen just once; the ten biggest clones take up approximately 2.6%. The receptor comes from a woman aged 70 to 79 with active or convalescent COVID-19. The genes are TRBV9 and TRBJ1-1, with TRBD1 identical over 9 bases. The sequencing sample was made of peripheral blood. The CDR3 nucleotides are TGTGCCAGCAGTCTGGGGACAGGGAGGTCCGTGAACACTGAAGCTTTCTTT. Translated: CASSLGTGRSVNTEAFF.